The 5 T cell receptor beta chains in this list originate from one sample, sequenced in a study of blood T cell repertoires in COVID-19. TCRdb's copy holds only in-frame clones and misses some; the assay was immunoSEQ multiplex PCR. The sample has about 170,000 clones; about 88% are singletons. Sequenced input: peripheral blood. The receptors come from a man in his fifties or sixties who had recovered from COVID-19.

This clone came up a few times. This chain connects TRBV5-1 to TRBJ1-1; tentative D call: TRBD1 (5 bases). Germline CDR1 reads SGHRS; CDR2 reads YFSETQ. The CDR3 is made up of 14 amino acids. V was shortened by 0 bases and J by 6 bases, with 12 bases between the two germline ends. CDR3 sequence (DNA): TGCGCCAGCAGCTTGGATGTCAGGGTCCCTGAAGCTTTCTTT. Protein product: CASSLDVRVPEAFF.

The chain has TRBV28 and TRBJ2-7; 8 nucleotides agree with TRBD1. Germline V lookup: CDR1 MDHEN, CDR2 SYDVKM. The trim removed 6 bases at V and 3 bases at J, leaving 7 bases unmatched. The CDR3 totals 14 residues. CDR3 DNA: TGTGCCAGCAGCCCAGGGGGCATCGGCTACGAGCAGTACTTC. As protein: CASSPGGIGYEQYF.

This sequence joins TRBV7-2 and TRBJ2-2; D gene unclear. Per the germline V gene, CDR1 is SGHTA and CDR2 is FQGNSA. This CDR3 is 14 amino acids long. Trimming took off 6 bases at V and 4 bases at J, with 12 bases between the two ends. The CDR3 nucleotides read TGTGCCAGCAGTTCCACTACTTCCACCGGGGAGCTGTTTTTT. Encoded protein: CASSSTTSTGELFF.

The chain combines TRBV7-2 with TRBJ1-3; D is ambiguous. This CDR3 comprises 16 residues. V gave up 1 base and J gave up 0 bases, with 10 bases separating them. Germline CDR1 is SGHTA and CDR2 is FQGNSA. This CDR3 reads CASSLDPGTSGNTIYF. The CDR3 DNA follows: TGTGCCAGCAGCTTAGATCCAGGCACCTCTGGAAACACCATATATTTT.

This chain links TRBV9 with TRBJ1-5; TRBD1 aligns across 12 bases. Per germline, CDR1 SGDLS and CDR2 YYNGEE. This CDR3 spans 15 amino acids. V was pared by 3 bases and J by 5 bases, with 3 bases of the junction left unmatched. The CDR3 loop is CASSAGTGGYQPQHF. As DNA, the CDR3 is TGTGCCAGCAGCGCAGGGACAGGGGGCTATCAGCCCCAGCATTTT.